This T cell receptor (beta chain) was obtained from a study of T cell responses to AZD1222 COVID-19 vaccine (TCRdb year 2021). With regard to the full study: A total of 233 trial participants underwent TCR sequencing, of whom roughly 210 received two doses of AZD1222 and approximately 25 received two doses of the MenACWY control vaccine. Enrollment into the trials was organized by age into subgroups of 18-55, 56-69 and 70-plus years, and those subgroups contained roughly 150, 30 and 60 TCR-sequenced participants, respectively. The research as a whole found: Vaccine-associated CD4 TCRs spanned the whole spike protein, with dominant responses in regions 160-218 and 743-854. Participants were mostly white British, with more females than males. The authors suggested clonal diversity may have been underestimated. No day 14 peak-response samples were available, so repertoires were characterized only after the peak T cell response. Conclusions about previously exposed vaccinees are limited, since just a handful of AZD1222 recipients were seropositive for SARS-CoV-2 at baseline. Nearly half of unique spike-specific TCRs reportedly recognized epitopes outside regions mutated in the B.1.351 and B.1.1.7 variants. Spike-specific TCR breadth and depth rose significantly after two AZD1222 doses compared with day 0 and with MenACWY recipients. In the small 56-69-year group, the increase in depth fell short of significance, most likely because of low power.

Deletion took 7 bases off V and 8 bases off J, with a span of 21 bases between the germline ends. Including cysteine and phenylalanine, the CDR3 has 16 amino acids. The retained sequence is limited to the CDR3, 48 bases, with the frame set at the first base. Looking up the germline V gene yields CDR1 MDHEN and CDR2 SYDVKM. The CDR3 regions of human TCRbeta chains were subjected to immunosequencing. The study's own analysis went as follows. Repertoire TCRs were matched against a reference library of SARS-CoV-2-specific TCRs generated with the MIRA antigen-specificity platform. Breadth was defined as the fraction of unique TCRs that were SARS-CoV-2-associated. Depth was defined as the fraction of total T cells that were SARS-CoV-2-associated. Using the MIRA data, every spike-specific TCR was mapped to the spike region that the TCR reacted to and assigned to either a CD4 or a CD8 class. Log10-transformed breadth and depth values were compared by one-way ANOVA with Sidak's multiple comparisons tests. The clones in this table, taken by TCRdb from immuneACCESS, are in-frame only. Not every clone is retained; where verified, under half of the shortfall comes from an unresolved V gene, and the cause of the rest is unknown. V, J and clone size reflect that table, while D and trimming were determined from the DNA. This sample lists fewer than 110,000 clones; about nine tenths were detected once. The leading ten clones occupy 6.2% of the sample.

Read against the paper, the sample's time point label means: about 28 days (+/-7) after the second vaccine dose. AZD1222 recipients with second doses at about 4 weeks or about 12 weeks were pooled, because spike-specific TCR depth and breadth did not differ between schedules. Vaccinee samples were obtained from the UK trials COV001 and COV002, which included a single-blind randomized controlled phase 2/3 trial of AZD1222 (ChAdOx1 nCoV-19) in healthy adults. For TCRbeta chain sequencing, PBMC samples were collected from trial participants at day 0 and at day 28 after the second dose. Of note for this clone: The antigen it binds to is not known. The record has no base qualities; no much larger clone is one base away.

This receptor was obtained from an adult who received the AZD1222 COVID-19 vaccine. Recombination linked TRBV28 to TRBJ1-6; TRBD1 might be the D gene, on 5 matching bases. The source was peripheral blood, collected 28 days after the second AZD1222 dose. Here the CDR3 is given as CASKILTGTEDSPLHF. Here is the DNA: TGTGCCAGCAAGATACTTACCGGGACGGAAGATTCACCCCTCCACTTT.